This is a list of T cell receptor beta chains from one sample in a study of blood T cell repertoires in COVID-19. TCRdb's copy holds only in-frame clones and misses some; the assay was immunoSEQ multiplex PCR. Altogether roughly 140,000 clones are present, roughly 80% being singletons, with the ten largest covering 8.8%. The sample was peripheral blood. The origin of the receptors is a woman of 80 years or more in a cohort sampled during active or convalescent COVID-19. Both conserved end residues are part of each CDR3. Fields, in order: V gene, D gene, J gene, clone size, CDR3 DNA, CDR3 protein. D genes are given only for firm matches. Clone size is shown for a subset of rows, as once, few, many or a class of expanded clone.

TRBV5-1,TRBD1,TRBJ1-4,.,TGCGCCAGCAGCCCCCGGGGGACAGGGGTCGAAAAACTGTTTTTT,CASSPRGTGVEKLFF
TRBV18,.,TRBJ1-4,once,TGTGCCAGCTCACCATGGCCCCAGGGTATTGCAACTAATGAAAAACTGTTTTTT,CASSPWPQGIATNEKLFF
TRBV11-2,.,TRBJ2-5,.,TGTGCCAGCAGCTTACTTCGGGACATAGAGACCCAGTACTTC,CASSLLRDIETQYF
TRBV3-1/TRBV3-2,.,TRBJ2-2,.,TGTGCCAGCAGCCAAAACGTGCGGGCCTTGGGCGGGGAGCTGTTTTTT,CASSQNVRALGGELFF
TRBV9,TRBD1,TRBJ1-3,.,TGTGCCAGCAGCCCGACAGGGGGCTCTGGAAACACCATATATTTT,CASSPTGGSGNTIYF
TRBV19,.,TRBJ1-3,.,TGTGCCAGTAGTAGGCAGGTCTCTGGAAACACCATATATTTT,CASSRQVSGNTIYF
TRBV4-1,TRBD2,TRBJ2-5,.,TGCGCCAGCAGCCCGGGACTAGCGGGGAGCACCCAAGAGACCCAGTACTTC,CASSPGLAGSTQETQYF
TRBV6-2/TRBV6-3,TRBD2,TRBJ2-5,.,TGTGCCAGCAGTTACACTCGCGGACTAGCGTGGGGGGAGACCCAGTACTTC,CASSYTRGLAWGETQYF
TRBV12-5,TRBD2,TRBJ2-1,.,TGTGCTAGTGGTGGGGAAGCGGGGGATGAGCAGTTCTTC,CASGGEAGDEQFF
TRBV19,.,TRBJ1-1,.,TGTGCCAGTAGTTCAGGACTCACTGAAGCTTTCTTT,CASSSGLTEAFF
TRBV30,.,TRBJ2-5,.,TGTGCCTGGAGTGCTAGTGCTGAGACCCAGTACTTC,CAWSASAETQYF
TRBV19,.,TRBJ2-2,many,TGTGCCAGTACCAAAGGCCCTCTGGCGGGTCAGAACACCGGGGAGCTGTTTTTT,CASTKGPLAGQNTGELFF
TRBV6-5,.,TRBJ1-3,.,TGTGCCAGCAGGCCCCAGGCGCGAAACACCATATATTTT,CASRPQARNTIYF
TRBV28,.,TRBJ1-1,.,TGTGCCAGCGGGGGAGGGGGATTGACTGAAGCTTTCTTT,CASGGGGLTEAFF
TRBV5-1,.,TRBJ2-3,once,TGCGCCAGCAGCTTGGTGGGGGGACCGACTTCGTATACGCAGTATTTT,CASSLVGGPTSYTQYF
TRBV4-1,TRBD1,TRBJ1-2,few,TGCGCCAGCAGCGGGGGACAGGCCCCGGGATATGGCTACACCTTC,CASSGGQAPGYGYTF
TRBV12-3/TRBV12-4,TRBD1,TRBJ2-5,.,TGTGCCAGCAGCCCGGGACAGAAAGAGACCCAGTACTTC,CASSPGQKETQYF
TRBV6-5,.,TRBJ1-3,.,TGTGCCAGCAGGCCAGGGGTGGGTTCTGGAAACACCATATATTTT,CASRPGVGSGNTIYF
TRBV7-2,.,TRBJ2-7,.,TGTGCCAGCAGTATTGGAGGGTCTGCCTACGAGCAGTACTTC,CASSIGGSAYEQYF
TRBV30,TRBD1,TRBJ1-6,.,TGTGCCTGGAGTGGATCGGCGGGACAGGGTGTGACACCCCTCCACTTT,CAWSGSAGQGVTPLHF
TRBV19,.,TRBJ1-5,few,TGTGCCAGTAGAGGCTGGGGCGCACGCAATCAGCCCCAGCATTTT,CASRGWGARNQPQHF
TRBV27,.,TRBJ1-6,few,TGTGCCAGCAGTTCGGTGACCGGGGGAGATTCACCCCTCCACTTT,CASSSVTGGDSPLHF
TRBV19,.,TRBJ1-2,.,TGTGCCAGTAAAACAGAAGCTAACTATGGCTACACCTTC,CASKTEANYGYTF
TRBV23-1,TRBD1,TRBJ2-1,.,TGCGCCAGCAGTCAAGCCGGGACAGGGGTGAATGAGCAGTTCTTC,CASSQAGTGVNEQFF
TRBV7-3,.,TRBJ2-1,.,TGTGCCAGCAGCTTAGGGCCGGCCCTACCCTATGAGCAGTTCTTC,CASSLGPALPYEQFF
TRBV19,.,TRBJ1-2,.,TGTGCCAGTACCCCCGAGCGCGACTATGGCTACACCTTC,CASTPERDYGYTF
TRBV5-4,.,TRBJ1-2,.,TGTGCCAGCAGCTTGGACATAAACTATGGCTACACCTTC,CASSLDINYGYTF
TRBV2,TRBD2,TRBJ2-1,.,TGTGCCAGCAGTGAGCGGGGGGGCACGTACAATGAGCAGTTCTTC,CASSERGGTYNEQFF
TRBV24-1,TRBD1,TRBJ2-2,.,TGTGCCACCAGTGATCCCCGACAGGGGGTGAGCACCGGGGAGCTGTTTTTT,CATSDPRQGVSTGELFF
TRBV28,.,TRBJ1-5,.,TGTGCCAGCAACGAGGGAATCTATCAGCCCCAGCATTTT,CASNEGIYQPQHF
TRBV9,.,TRBJ1-2,.,TGTGCCAGCAGCCTCCGACAGGCTAATAACTATGGCTACACCTTC,CASSLRQANNYGYTF
TRBV28,.,TRBJ1-1,.,TGTGCCAGCAGTTTACCCAGCGGGGTCACTGAAGCTTTCTTT,CASSLPSGVTEAFF
TRBV6-2/TRBV6-3,TRBD2,TRBJ2-5,.,TGTGCCAGCAGTTACGGCGGACTAGCGGGGGGGCGGGAGACCCAGTACTTC,CASSYGGLAGGRETQYF
TRBV29-1,TRBD2,TRBJ2-2,few,TGCAGCGTTGACGGGGGGAAATCAACCGGGGAGCTGTTTTTT,CSVDGGKSTGELFF
TRBV5-1,.,TRBJ2-3,.,TGCGCCAGCACCATGGTCGGGGGCACAGATACGCAGTATTTT,CASTMVGGTDTQYF
TRBV2,.,TRBJ2-5,.,TGTGCCAGCAGGGGGGCAAGCCAAGAGACCCAGTACTTC,CASRGASQETQYF
TRBV7-9,TRBD1,TRBJ1-1,.,TGTGCCAGCAGCCGTGGGACAGTGAACACTGAAGCTTTCTTT,CASSRGTVNTEAFF
TRBV5-5,TRBD1,TRBJ2-1,once,TGTGCCAGCAGCTTGACGGGACAGGGGTACAATGAGCAGTTCTTC,CASSLTGQGYNEQFF
TRBV29-1,TRBD1,TRBJ2-3,few,TGCAGCTCGAGGAGCCGCGACAGGGGGACGCAGTATTTT,CSSRSRDRGTQYF
TRBV18,TRBD1,TRBJ1-1,few,TGTGCCAGCTCACCGATGGGGGGACAGGAGAACACTGAAGCTTTCTTT,CASSPMGGQENTEAFF
TRBV6-1,TRBD1,TRBJ1-1,.,TGTGCCAGCAGTGACCCAGGACAGGGGCCTCTTGCTTTCTTT,CASSDPGQGPLAFF
TRBV9,TRBD1,TRBJ1-2,.,TGTGCCAGCAGCGTGGGGACAGGGGGTGTGGGCTATGGCTACACCTTC,CASSVGTGGVGYGYTF
TRBV7-2,TRBD2,TRBJ2-5,.,TGTGCCAGCAGCTTGACTAGCGGGGGGGCATCAGAGACCCAGTACTTC,CASSLTSGGASETQYF
TRBV6-5,TRBD1,TRBJ1-5,.,TGTGCCAGCAGGGAGACAGGGGATCAGCCCCAGCATTTT,CASRETGDQPQHF